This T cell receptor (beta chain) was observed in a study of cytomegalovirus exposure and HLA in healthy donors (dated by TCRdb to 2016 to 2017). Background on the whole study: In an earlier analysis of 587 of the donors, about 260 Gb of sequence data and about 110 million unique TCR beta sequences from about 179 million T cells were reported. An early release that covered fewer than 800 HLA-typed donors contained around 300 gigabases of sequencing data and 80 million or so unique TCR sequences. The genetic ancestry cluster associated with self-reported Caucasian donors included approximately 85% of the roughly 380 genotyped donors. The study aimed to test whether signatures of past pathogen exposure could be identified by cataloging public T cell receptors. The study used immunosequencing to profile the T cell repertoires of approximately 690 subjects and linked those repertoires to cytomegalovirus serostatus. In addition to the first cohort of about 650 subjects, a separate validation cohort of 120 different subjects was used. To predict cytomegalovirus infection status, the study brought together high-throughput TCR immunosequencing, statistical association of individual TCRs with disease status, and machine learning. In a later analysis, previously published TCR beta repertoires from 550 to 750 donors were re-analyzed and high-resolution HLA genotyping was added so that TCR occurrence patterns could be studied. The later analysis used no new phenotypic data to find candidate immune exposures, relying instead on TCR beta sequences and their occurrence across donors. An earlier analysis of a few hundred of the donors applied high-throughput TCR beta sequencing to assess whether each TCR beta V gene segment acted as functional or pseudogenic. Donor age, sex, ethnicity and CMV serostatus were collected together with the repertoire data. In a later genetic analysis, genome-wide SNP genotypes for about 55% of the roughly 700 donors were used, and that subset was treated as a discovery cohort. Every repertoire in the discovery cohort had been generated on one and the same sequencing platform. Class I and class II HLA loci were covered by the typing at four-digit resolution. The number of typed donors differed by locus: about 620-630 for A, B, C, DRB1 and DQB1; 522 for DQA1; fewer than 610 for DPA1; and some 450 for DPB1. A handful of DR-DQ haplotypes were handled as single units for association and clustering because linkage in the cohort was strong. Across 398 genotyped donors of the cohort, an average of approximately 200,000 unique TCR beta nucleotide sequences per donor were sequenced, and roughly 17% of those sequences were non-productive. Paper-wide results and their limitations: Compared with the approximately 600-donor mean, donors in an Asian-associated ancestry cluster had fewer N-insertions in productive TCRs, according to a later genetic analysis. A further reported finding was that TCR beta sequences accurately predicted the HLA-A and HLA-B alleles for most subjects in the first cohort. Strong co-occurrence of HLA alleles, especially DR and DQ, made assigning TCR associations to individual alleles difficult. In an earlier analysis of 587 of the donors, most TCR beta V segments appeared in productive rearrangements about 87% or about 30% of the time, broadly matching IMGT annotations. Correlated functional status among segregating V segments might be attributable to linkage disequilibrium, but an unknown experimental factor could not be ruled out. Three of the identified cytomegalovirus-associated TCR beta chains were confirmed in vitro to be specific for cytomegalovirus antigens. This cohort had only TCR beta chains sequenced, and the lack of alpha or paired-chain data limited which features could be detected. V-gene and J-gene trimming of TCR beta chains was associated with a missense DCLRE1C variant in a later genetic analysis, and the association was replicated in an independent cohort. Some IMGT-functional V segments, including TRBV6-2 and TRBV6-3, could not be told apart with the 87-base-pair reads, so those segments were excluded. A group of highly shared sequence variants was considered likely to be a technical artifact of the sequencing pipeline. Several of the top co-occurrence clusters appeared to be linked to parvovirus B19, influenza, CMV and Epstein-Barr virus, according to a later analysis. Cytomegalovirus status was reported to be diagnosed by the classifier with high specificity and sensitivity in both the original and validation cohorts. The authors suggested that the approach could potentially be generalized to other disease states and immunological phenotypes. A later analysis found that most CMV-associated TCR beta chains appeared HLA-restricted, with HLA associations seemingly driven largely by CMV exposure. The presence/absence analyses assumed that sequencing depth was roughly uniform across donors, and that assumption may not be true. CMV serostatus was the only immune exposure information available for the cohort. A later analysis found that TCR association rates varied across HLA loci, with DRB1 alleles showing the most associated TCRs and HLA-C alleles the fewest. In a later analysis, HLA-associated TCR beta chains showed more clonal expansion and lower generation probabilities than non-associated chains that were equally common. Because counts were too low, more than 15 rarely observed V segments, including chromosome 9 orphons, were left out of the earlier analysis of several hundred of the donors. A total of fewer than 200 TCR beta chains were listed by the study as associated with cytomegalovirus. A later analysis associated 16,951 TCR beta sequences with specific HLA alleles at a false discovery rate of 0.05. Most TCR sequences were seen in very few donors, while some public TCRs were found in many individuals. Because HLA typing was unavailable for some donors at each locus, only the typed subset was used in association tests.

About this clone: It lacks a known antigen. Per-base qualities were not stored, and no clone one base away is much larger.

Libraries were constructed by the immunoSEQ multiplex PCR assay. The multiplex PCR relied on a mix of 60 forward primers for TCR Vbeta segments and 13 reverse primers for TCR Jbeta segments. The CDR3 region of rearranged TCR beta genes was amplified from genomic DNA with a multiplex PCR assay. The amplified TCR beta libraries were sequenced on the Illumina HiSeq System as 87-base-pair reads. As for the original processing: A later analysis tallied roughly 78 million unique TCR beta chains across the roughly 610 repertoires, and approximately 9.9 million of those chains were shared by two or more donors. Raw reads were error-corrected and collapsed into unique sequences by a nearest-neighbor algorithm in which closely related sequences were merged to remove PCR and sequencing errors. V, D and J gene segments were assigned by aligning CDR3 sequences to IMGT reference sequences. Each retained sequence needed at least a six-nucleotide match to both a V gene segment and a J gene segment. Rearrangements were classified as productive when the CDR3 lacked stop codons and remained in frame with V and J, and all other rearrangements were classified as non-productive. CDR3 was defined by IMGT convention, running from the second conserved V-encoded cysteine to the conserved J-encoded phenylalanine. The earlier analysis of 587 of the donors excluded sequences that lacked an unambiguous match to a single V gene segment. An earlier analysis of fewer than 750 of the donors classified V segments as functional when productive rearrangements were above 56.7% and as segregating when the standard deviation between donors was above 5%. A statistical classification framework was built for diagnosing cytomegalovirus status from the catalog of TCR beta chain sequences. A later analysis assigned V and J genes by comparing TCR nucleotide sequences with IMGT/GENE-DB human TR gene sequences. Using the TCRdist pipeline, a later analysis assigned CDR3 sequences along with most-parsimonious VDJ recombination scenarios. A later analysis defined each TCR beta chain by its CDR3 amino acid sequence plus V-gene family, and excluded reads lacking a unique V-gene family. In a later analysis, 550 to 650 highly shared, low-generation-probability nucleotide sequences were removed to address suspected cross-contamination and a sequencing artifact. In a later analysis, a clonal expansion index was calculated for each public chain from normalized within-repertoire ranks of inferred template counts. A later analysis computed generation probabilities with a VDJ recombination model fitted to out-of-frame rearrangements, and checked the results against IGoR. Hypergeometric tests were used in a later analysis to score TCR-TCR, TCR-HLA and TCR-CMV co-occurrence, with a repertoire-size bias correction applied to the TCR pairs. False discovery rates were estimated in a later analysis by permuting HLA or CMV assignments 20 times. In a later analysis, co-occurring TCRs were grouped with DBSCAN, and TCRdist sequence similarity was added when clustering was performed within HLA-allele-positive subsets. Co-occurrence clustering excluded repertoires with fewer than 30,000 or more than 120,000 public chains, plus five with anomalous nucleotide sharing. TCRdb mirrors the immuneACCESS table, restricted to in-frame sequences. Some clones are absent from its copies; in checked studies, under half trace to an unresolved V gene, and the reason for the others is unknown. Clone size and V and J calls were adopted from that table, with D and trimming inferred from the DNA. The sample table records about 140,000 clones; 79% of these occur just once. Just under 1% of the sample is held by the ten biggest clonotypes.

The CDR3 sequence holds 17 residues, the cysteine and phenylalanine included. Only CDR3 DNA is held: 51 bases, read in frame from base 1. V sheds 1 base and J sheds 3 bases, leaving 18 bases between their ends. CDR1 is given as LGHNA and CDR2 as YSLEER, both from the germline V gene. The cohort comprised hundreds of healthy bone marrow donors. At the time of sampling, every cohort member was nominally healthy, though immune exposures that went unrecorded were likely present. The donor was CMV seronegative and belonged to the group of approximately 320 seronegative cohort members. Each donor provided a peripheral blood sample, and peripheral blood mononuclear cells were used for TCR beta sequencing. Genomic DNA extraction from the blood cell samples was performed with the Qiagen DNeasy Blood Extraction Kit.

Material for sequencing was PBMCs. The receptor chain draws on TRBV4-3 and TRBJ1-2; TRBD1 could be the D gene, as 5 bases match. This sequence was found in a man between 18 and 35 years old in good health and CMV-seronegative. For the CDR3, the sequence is CASSQVRGMDLDYGYTF. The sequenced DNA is TGCGCCAGCAGCCAAGTTCGGGGGATGGATCTTGACTATGGCTACACCTTC.